These T cell receptor beta chains were read from a single sample in a study of T cell responses to AZD1222 COVID-19 vaccine. Generated by immunoSEQ multiplex PCR, the TCRdb table keeps only in-frame clones and is missing some. The sample consists of some 110,000 clones, about 90% of them appearing once. Sequenced material: peripheral blood, taken on day 0 of AZD1222 vaccination. The receptor set was obtained from an adult in good health. Both conserved end residues are part of each CDR3. A D gene is named only where the DNA matches it firmly. Rows may omit the clone size; those that give it use once, few, many or a size class.

TRBJ2-5	TRBD2	-	TRBV6-2/TRBV6-3	CASSYGLAGLGETQYF	TGTGCCAGCAGTTACGGCCTAGCGGGGTTAGGGGAGACCCAGTACTTC
TRBJ1-2	-	-	TRBV11-2	CASSLGSYGYTF	TGTGCCAGCAGCTTAGGAAGCTATGGCTACACCTTC
TRBJ2-3	TRBD2	once	TRBV3-1/TRBV3-2	CASSPLAGSTDTQYF	TGTGCCAGCAGCCCACTAGCGGGGAGCACAGATACGCAGTATTTT
TRBJ2-6	TRBD1	once	TRBV19	CASTTGQPDRSGANVLTF	TGTGCCAGTACCACGGGACAGCCCGACCGCTCTGGGGCCAACGTCCTGACTTTC
TRBJ2-1	TRBD2	once	TRBV10-3	CATLAGTYNEQFF	TGTGCCACCCTAGCGGGAACTTACAATGAGCAGTTCTTC
TRBJ1-1	-	-	TRBV2	CARGIYTEAFF	TGTGCCAGGGGGATATACACTGAAGCTTTCTTT
TRBJ1-1	TRBD1	-	TRBV18	CASSPPATGLNTEAFF	TGTGCCAGCTCACCTCCAGCGACAGGGCTGAACACTGAAGCTTTCTTT
TRBJ1-4	TRBD1	-	TRBV2	CASRVEQGENEKLFF	TGTGCCAGCAGGGTGGAACAGGGGGAAAACGAAAAACTGTTTTTT
TRBJ1-2	-	-	TRBV7-9	CASSLGAAPYGYTF	TGTGCCAGCAGCTTAGGGGCGGCACCCTATGGCTACACCTTC
TRBJ2-6	-	-	TRBV2	CASSGRFSGANVLTF	TGTGCCAGCAGCGGCAGGTTTTCTGGGGCCAACGTCCTGACTTTC
TRBJ1-3	TRBD1	-	TRBV5-1	CASSWGQGPSGNTIYF	TGCGCCAGCAGCTGGGGACAGGGCCCCTCTGGAAACACCATATATTTT
TRBJ2-2	-	-	TRBV6-5	CASIGQAGNTGELFF	TGTGCCAGCATAGGGCAGGCGGGTAACACCGGGGAGCTGTTTTTT
TRBJ1-2	TRBD1	few	TRBV19	CASTPLDRVNYGYTF	TGTGCCAGTACTCCTCTCGACAGGGTTAACTATGGCTACACCTTC
TRBJ2-6	-	-	TRBV5-1	CASSLGLVVSGANVLTF	TGCGCCAGCAGCTTGGGGTTAGTGGTATCTGGGGCCAACGTCCTGACTTTC
TRBJ2-5	-	-	TRBV28	CASSLGGLAQETQYF	TGTGCCAGCAGTTTAGGGGGGCTGGCTCAAGAGACCCAGTACTTC
TRBJ2-1	TRBD2	-	TRBV28	CASSRTSGGTYNEQFF	TGTGCCAGCAGTCGTACTAGCGGGGGGACCTACAATGAGCAGTTCTTC
TRBJ2-5	-	-	TRBV19	CASSTGHQETQYF	TGTGCCAGTAGTACAGGGCACCAAGAGACCCAGTACTTC
TRBJ2-4	TRBD1	once	TRBV3-1/TRBV3-2	CASSQSTGAIQYF	TGTGCCAGCAGCCAGTCTACAGGGGCCATTCAGTACTTC
TRBJ1-2	-	-	TRBV15	CATSRAQIGVGYTF	TGTGCCACCAGCAGAGCCCAGATCGGGGTGGGCTACACCTTC
TRBJ1-2	-	-	TRBV11-2	CASSPHPRYTF	TGTGCCAGCAGCCCCCACCCCAGATACACCTTC
TRBJ1-2	-	-	TRBV30	CACAGTENYGYTF	TGTGCCTGCGCCGGGACGGAGAACTATGGCTACACCTTC
TRBJ1-5	-	-	TRBV4-2	CASSGGAGTQHF	TGTGCCAGCAGCGGGGGAGCAGGAACCCAGCATTTT
TRBJ2-1	TRBD2	-	TRBV18	CASSTPGLAGVEQFF	TGTGCCAGCTCCACCCCGGGACTAGCGGGAGTTGAGCAGTTCTTC
TRBJ1-3	-	-	TRBV6-5	CASKGTGSSGNTIYF	TGTGCCAGCAAGGGCACGGGGAGCTCTGGAAACACCATATATTTT
TRBJ1-3	-	-	TRBV28	CASRDNQGRVGGNTIYF	TGTGCCAGCAGGGATAACCAGGGCAGGGTTGGCGGAAACACCATATATTTT
TRBJ1-2	-	-	TRBV10-3	CAISETGSLNYGYTF	TGTGCCATCAGTGAGACAGGGTCCCTTAACTATGGCTACACCTTC
TRBJ1-2	-	-	TRBV10-2	CASSEEGNYGYTF	TGCGCCAGCAGTGAGGAGGGGAACTATGGCTACACCTTC
TRBJ1-2	-	-	TRBV4-2	CASSQDSGGANYGYTF	TGTGCCAGCAGCCAAGATAGCGGGGGCGCTAACTATGGCTACACCTTC
TRBJ1-5	-	-	TRBV6-4	CASSDWEGGSQPQHF	TGTGCCAGCAGTGACTGGGAGGGGGGAAGTCAGCCCCAGCATTTT
TRBJ2-4	TRBD2	-	TRBV7-9	CASSPGGLAEQYF	TGTGCCAGCAGCCCGGGGGGTTTAGCGGAGCAGTACTTC
TRBJ1-1	-	-	TRBV2	CASEDPNTEAFF	TGTGCCAGTGAAGACCCGAACACTGAAGCTTTCTTT
TRBJ1-6	-	-	TRBV7-9	CASSSTGTSPLHF	TGTGCCAGCAGCTCTACAGGAACCTCACCCCTCCACTTT
TRBJ1-1	TRBD1	once	TRBV6-5	CAGQTGRNTEAFF	TGTGCCGGCCAGACAGGGCGGAACACTGAAGCTTTCTTT
TRBJ1-6	-	-	TRBV3-1/TRBV3-2	CASSQANSPLHF	TGTGCCAGCAGCCAAGCTAATTCACCCCTCCACTTT
TRBJ2-5	-	once	TRBV5-1	CASSTPGTGVETQYF	TGCGCCAGCAGCACACCCGGGACTGGGGTCGAGACCCAGTACTTC
TRBJ1-5	-	-	TRBV30	CAWSGGGPQHF	TGTGCCTGGAGCGGGGGAGGGCCCCAGCATTTT
TRBJ1-1	-	-	TRBV18	CASSRDITEAFF	TGTGCCAGCTCACGGGACATCACTGAAGCTTTCTTT
TRBJ2-5	TRBD2	-	TRBV5-1	CASKALAGETQYF	TGCGCCAGCAAAGCACTAGCGGGGGAGACCCAGTACTTC
TRBJ2-2	-	-	TRBV18	CASAMTGAPTGELFF	TGTGCCAGCGCAATGACAGGAGCTCCCACCGGGGAGCTGTTTTTT
TRBJ1-2	-	-	TRBV6-2/TRBV6-3	CASSSGYGYTF	TGTGCCAGCAGTTCTGGCTATGGCTACACCTTC
TRBJ1-1	-	-	TRBV11-3	CASSFLRGENTEAFF	TGTGCCAGCAGCTTCCTGCGGGGGGAGAACACTGAAGCTTTCTTT
TRBJ1-4	-	-	TRBV29-1	CSGGEGNEKLFF	TGCAGCGGGGGCGAGGGGAATGAAAAACTGTTTTTT
TRBJ1-1	-	-	TRBV5-8	CASSLWGEAFF	TGTGCCAGCAGCTTGTGGGGTGAAGCTTTCTTT
TRBJ1-1	TRBD1	-	TRBV7-9	CASSLNSGGSAGTEAFF	TGTGCCAGCAGCTTGAACTCAGGGGGATCGGCGGGCACTGAAGCTTTCTTT
TRBJ1-2	TRBD1	once	TRBV7-2	CASSPETGRIYGYTF	TGTGCCAGCAGCCCGGAGACAGGGAGAATCTATGGCTACACCTTC
TRBJ1-5	-	-	TRBV19	CASSMAEIQPQHF	TGTGCCAGTAGTATGGCAGAAATCCAGCCCCAGCATTTT
TRBJ1-1	-	-	TRBV11-1	CASSFAEDTEAFF	TGTGCCAGCAGCTTCGCCGAGGACACTGAAGCTTTCTTT
TRBJ1-5	TRBD1	-	TRBV11-2	CASSLDRTGNQPQHF	TGTGCCAGCAGCTTGGATAGGACAGGAAATCAGCCCCAGCATTTT
TRBJ2-3	TRBD2	-	TRBV4-3	CASSQDGGADTQYF	TGCGCCAGCAGCCAAGATGGGGGGGCAGATACGCAGTATTTT
TRBJ1-4	-	once	TRBV5-1	CASSFSGEGNEKLFF	TGCGCCAGCAGCTTTTCCGGGGAAGGTAATGAAAAACTGTTTTTT